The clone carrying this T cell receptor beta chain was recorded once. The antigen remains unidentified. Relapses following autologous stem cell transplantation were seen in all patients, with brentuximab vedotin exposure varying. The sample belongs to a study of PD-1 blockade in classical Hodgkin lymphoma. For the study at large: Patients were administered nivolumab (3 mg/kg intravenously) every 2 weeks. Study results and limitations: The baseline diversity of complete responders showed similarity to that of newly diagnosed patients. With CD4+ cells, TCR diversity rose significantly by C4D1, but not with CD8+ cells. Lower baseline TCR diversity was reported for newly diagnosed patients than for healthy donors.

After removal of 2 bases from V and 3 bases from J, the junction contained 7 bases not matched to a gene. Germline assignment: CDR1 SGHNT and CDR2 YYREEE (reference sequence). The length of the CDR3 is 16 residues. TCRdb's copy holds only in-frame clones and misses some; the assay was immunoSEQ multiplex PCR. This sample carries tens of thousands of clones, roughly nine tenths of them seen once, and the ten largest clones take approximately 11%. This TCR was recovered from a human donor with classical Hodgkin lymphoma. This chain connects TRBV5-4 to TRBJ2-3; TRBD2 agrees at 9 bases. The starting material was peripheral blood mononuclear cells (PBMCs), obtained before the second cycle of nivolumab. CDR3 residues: CASSLAGGIGTDTQYF. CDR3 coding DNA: TGTGCCAGCAGCTTAGCGGGAGGTATTGGGACAGATACGCAGTATTTT.